The next 27 T cell receptor beta chains were all read from a single sample in a study of T cell responses to AZD1222 COVID-19 vaccine. Assay: immunoSEQ multiplex PCR; the TCRdb copy retains only in-frame clones and omits some. The table has around 99,000 clones, 80% to 95% seen once; the top ten hold 6.2%. The sample consisted of peripheral blood, taken 28 days after the second AZD1222 dose. The receptors come from an adult who received the AZD1222 COVID-19 vaccine.

DNA for the CDR3: TGCAGCGTTGAAGATGGACATTTCTCTGGAAACACCATATATTTT. This sequence encodes CSVEDGHFSGNTIYF. The chain employs TRBV29-1 and TRBJ1-3, with D possibly TRBD1 on 5 matching bases. The CDR3 is 15 amino acids. CDR1 SQVTM and CDR2 ANQGSEA come from the germline V gene. Trimming shortened V by 0 bases and J by 0 bases, and 9 bases separated the two germline ends.

V and J are TRBV10-3 and TRBJ1-1; D may be TRBD1 (6 bases). Trimming shortened V by 2 bases and J by 3 bases, and 13 bases separated the two germline ends. This CDR3 has 15 amino acids. Germline CDR1 reads ENHRY; CDR2 reads SYGVKD. The CDR3 region is CAISELQGRHTEAFF. In DNA, the CDR3 is TGTGCCATCAGTGAGCTACAGGGTAGGCACACTGAAGCTTTCTTT.

The chain recombines TRBV7-9 with TRBJ1-1, with a possible D match to TRBD1 (5 bases). The V end lost 5 bases, the J end lost 0 bases, and 16 bases lay between the germline ends. CDR3 length: 16 residues. Germline V gene lookup returns CDR1 SEHNR and CDR2 FQNEAQ (reference sequence). Here the CDR3 DNA reads TGTGCCAGCAGCCCCCGGGGGGGGGAGATGAACACTGAAGCTTTCTTT. This translates into CASSPRGGEMNTEAFF.

J is TRBJ2-4 and V is TRBV7-9; the D gene is possibly TRBD2 (5 bases). Per the germline V gene, CDR1 is SEHNR and CDR2 is FQNEAQ (reference sequence). Trimming took 4 bases from V and 0 from J, leaving 10 bases between them. The CDR3 sequence is 15 residues long. The CDR3 nucleotides are TGTGCCAGCAGCTCGGATGGGAGAGCCAAAAACATTCAGTACTTC. Protein sequence: CASSSDGRAKNIQYF.

The chain is built from TRBV28 and TRBJ1-1; TRBD1 matches 8 bases. The germline gives CDR1 MDHEN, CDR2 SYDVKM. There are 16 residues in the CDR3. Unmatched junction bases numbered 12, after V lost 4 bases and J lost 5 bases. The CDR3 is CASSSGQGSAGTEAFF. In DNA, the CDR3 is TGTGCCAGCAGTTCAGGACAGGGATCAGCGGGGACTGAAGCTTTCTTT.

V usage is TRBV6-2 or TRBV6-3 and J usage is TRBJ2-1, with D hard to call. The CDR3 spans 13 residues. Germline V gives CDR1 MNHEY, CDR2 SVGEGT. V gave up 2 bases and J gave up 8 bases, with 10 bases separating them. In nucleotides, the CDR3 is TGTGCCAGCAGTTACCCTCCAACGGATGAGCAGTTCTTC. Residues: CASSYPPTDEQFF.

The chain has TRBV6-2 or TRBV6-3 and TRBJ2-7; 8 bases match TRBD2. CDR1 is MNHEY and CDR2 is SVGEGT in the germline V gene. The CDR3 has 14 residues. Trimming cost V 4 bases and J 6 bases; bases outside gene matches: 8. The CDR3 loop is CASSLHSGGLEQYF. The CDR3 DNA sequence: TGTGCCAGCAGTTTACACTCGGGAGGGCTCGAGCAGTACTTC.

The gene calls are TRBV7-2 and TRBJ1-6; weak D call: TRBD1 (5 bases). Germline V gives CDR1 SGHTA, CDR2 FQGNSA. The CDR3 has 15 residues. V lost 2 bases and J lost 9, with 14 bases in between. CDR3 in DNA: TGTGCCAGCAGCTTACCCAACAGTGACAGTTCACCCCTCCACTTT. Residues: CASSLPNSDSSPLHF. Full variable domain (remainder filled in from reference TRBV7-2 and TRBJ1-6): GAGVSQSPSNKVTEKGKDVELRCDPISGHTALYWYRQSLGQGLEFLIYFQGNSAPDKSGLPSDRFSAERTGGSVSTLTIQRTQQEDSAVYLCASSLPNSDSSPLHFGNGTRLTVT.

The rearrangement links TRBV14 to TRBJ2-7; possibly TRBD2 for D (7 bases). The CDR3 has 13 residues. Germline lookup yields CDR1 SGHDN and CDR2 FVKESK. Trimming took off 6 bases at V and 2 bases at J, with 11 bases between the two ends. The CDR3 sequence is CASSRGGPYEQYF. The DNA of the CDR3 is TGTGCCAGCAGTCGCGGGGGCCCCTACGAGCAGTACTTC.

This clone was counted a single time. The chain recombines TRBV9 with TRBJ2-1; 9 bases line up with TRBD2. J lost 3 bases, V lost 3 bases, and 4 bases had no gene match. The germline CDR1 and CDR2 sequences are SGDLS and YYNGEE. This CDR3 region has 15 residues. CDR3 sequence: CASSGRTSDYNEQFF. The DNA for the CDR3 is TGTGCCAGCAGCGGACGGACTAGCGACTACAATGAGCAGTTCTTC.

This chain uses TRBV18 with TRBJ2-1; D is perhaps TRBD1 or TRBD2 (5 bases each). Germline V gene sequence: CDR1 KGHSH, CDR2 LQKENI. V lost 1 base and J lost 5, with 9 bases in between. This CDR3 is 14 amino acids long. The CDR3 spells CASSPRGTDNEQFF. DNA for the CDR3: TGTGCCAGCTCACCACGGGGGACCGACAATGAGCAGTTCTTC.

The chain recombines TRBV12-3 or TRBV12-4 with TRBJ1-1; TRBD1 matches at 9 bases. There are 13 residues in the CDR3. J gave up 5 bases and V 7 bases, and 5 bases lay outside the gene matches. CDR3 nucleotides: TGTGCCAGCACCGGACAGGGGCGGACTGAAGCTTTCTTT. Translation gives CASTGQGRTEAFF.

In regard to this clone: The sample contains more than one DNA sequence encoding this CDR3. The J gene is TRBJ1-1, the V gene TRBV18; D is perhaps TRBD1 (5 bases). The CDR3 sequence is 13 residues long. CDR1 KGHSH and CDR2 LQKENI come from the germline V gene. V was cut by 3 bases and J by 1 base, with 6 bases left in between. The CDR3 DNA is TGTGCCAGCTCACCGGGGCAGAACACTGAAGCTTTCTTT. Translated: CASSPGQNTEAFF. Filled out from reference TRBV18 and TRBJ1-1, the complete variable domain reads NAGVMQNPRHLVRRRGQEARLRCSPMKGHSHVYWYRQLPEEGLKFMVYLQKENIIDESGMPKERFSAEFPKEGPSILRIQQVVRGDSAAYFCASSPGQNTEAFFGQGTRLTVV.

This rearrangement joins TRBV6-6 to TRBJ2-1; D ambiguous. V dropped 5 bases and J dropped 13 bases, with 9 bases sitting between them. The CDR3 has 10 amino acids. CDR1 is MNHNY and CDR2 is SVGAGI in the germline V gene (reference sequence). CDR3 sequence reads: CASSLPPQFF. The CDR3 nucleotides are TGTGCCAGCAGTCTCCCACCCCAGTTCTTC.

The chain couples TRBV13 to TRBJ1-2, with D perhaps matching TRBD1 (6 bases). Germline assignment: CDR1 PRHDT and CDR2 FYEKMQ (reference sequence). This CDR3 has 14 residues. Trimming took 1 base from V and 4 from J, leaving 10 bases between them. In nucleotides, the CDR3 is TGTGCCAGCAGCTTAGCAGGGGCCTTCTATGGCTACACCTTC. Its protein is CASSLAGAFYGYTF.

The chain is built from TRBV19 and TRBJ1-2; TRBD1 matches at 8 bases. With 6 bases clipped from V and 8 bases from J, the junction kept 5 bases outside the gene matches. The CDR3 has 12 residues. Germline V gene sequence: CDR1 LNHDA, CDR2 SQIVND (reference sequence). CDR3 sequence reads: CASSDRGYGYTF. The CDR3 nucleotides are TGTGCCAGTAGCGACAGGGGTTACGGCTACACCTTC.

V usage is TRBV4-1 and J usage is TRBJ2-7, with a weak D call TRBD2 (5 bases). V dropped 1 base and J dropped 0 bases, with 10 bases sitting between them. The CDR3 sequence is 15 residues long. Germline V gene data show CDR1 as MGHRA and CDR2 as YSYEKL. The CDR3 nucleotides read TGCGCCAGCAGCCAAGGGAGGTTTTCCTCCTACGAGCAGTACTTC. This sequence encodes CASSQGRFSSYEQYF.

CDR3 nucleotide sequence: TGTGCCACCCCAGGGGGAGGGGGCCCTGGAGACGGCTACACCTTC. Amino acids: CATPGGGGPGDGYTF. The gene calls are TRBV19 and TRBJ1-2; 7 bases line up with TRBD1. The CDR3 extends over 15 amino acids. V was pared by 10 bases and J by 8 bases, with 19 bases of the junction left unmatched. CDR1 is LNHDA and CDR2 is SQIVND in the germline V gene (reference sequence).

This chain links TRBV19 with TRBJ2-7, with D unresolved. The ends were cut back, 5 bases at V and 3 bases at J, with 14 bases in the middle. Looked up from germline, CDR1 is LNHDA and CDR2 is SQIVND (reference sequence). The CDR3 spans 14 residues. For the CDR3, the DNA is TGTGCCAGTAGTCCCTCCGGGTCGTACTACGAGCAGTACTTC. Residues: CASSPSGSYYEQYF.

The chain recombines TRBV18 with TRBJ1-1; D is possibly TRBD1 (5 bases). The CDR3 extends over 12 amino acids. Germline assignment: CDR1 KGHSH and CDR2 LQKENI. Trimming took 4 bases from V and 5 from J, leaving 8 bases between them. The CDR3: CASSRSGTEAFF. The DNA of the CDR3 is TGTGCCAGCTCACGGTCAGGGACTGAAGCTTTCTTT.

V usage is TRBV10-3 and J usage is TRBJ1-1; D is unclear. This CDR3 has 12 amino acids. From germline, CDR1 is ENHRY and CDR2 SYGVKD. Trimming cost V 0 bases and J 6 bases, with 5 bases left between them. The CDR3 nucleotides are TGTGCCATCAGTGAGTCGGGGTCTGAAGCTTTCTTT. Translated: CAISESGSEAFF.

A single count supports this clone. The CDR3 region is CASSIRGSSGNTIYF. The CDR3, as DNA: TGTGCCAGCAGTATCCGGGGCAGCTCTGGAAACACCATATATTTT. V gene TRBV6-2 or TRBV6-3 combines with J gene TRBJ1-3; the D gene is possibly TRBD1 (5 bases). The CDR3 loop spans 15 amino acids. From germline, CDR1 is MNHEY and CDR2 SVGEGT. V was pared by 5 bases and J by 0 bases, with 11 bases between.

The chain is built from TRBV29-1 and TRBJ1-2, with D possibly matching TRBD1 (5 bases). V gave up 5 bases and J gave up 4 bases, with 11 bases separating them. The germline V gene encodes CDR1 SQVTM and CDR2 ANQGSEA. CDR3 size: 12 residues. The CDR3 loop reads CSVSGSSYGYTF. The CDR3, as DNA: TGCAGCGTTTCAGGGTCATCCTATGGCTACACCTTC.

The V call is TRBV24-1, the J call TRBJ1-1; D gene ambiguous. Trimming shortened V by 5 bases and J by 0 bases, and 6 bases separated the two germline ends. CDR3 length: 13 amino acids. Germline V CDR1 and CDR2: KGHDR, SFDVKD. In nucleotides, the CDR3 is TGTGCCACCAGTGCAACTCTGAACACTGAAGCTTTCTTT. This translates into CATSATLNTEAFF.

Only one count was recorded for this clone. The rearrangement joins TRBV19 to TRBJ1-5; tentatively, D is TRBD1 (5 bases). CDR1 and CDR2 (germline): LNHDA, SQIVND (reference sequence). The CDR3 consists of 15 residues. Between the trimmed V and J ends, which lost 3 bases and 6 bases, there was a span of 15 bases. CDR3 sequence: CASSIIKGYGQPQHF. DNA for the CDR3: TGTGCCAGTAGTATTATCAAGGGGTATGGTCAGCCCCAGCATTTT.

As to this clone: The identical CDR3 is also encoded by other nucleotide sequences in the sample. CDR3 nucleotide sequence: TGCAGTGCTAGTGATAGCTCCTACGAGCAGTACTTC. Translating it yields CSASDSSYEQYF. The chain employs TRBV20-1 and TRBJ2-7; D is unresolved. The CDR3 has 12 residues. The germline V gene has CDR1 DFQATT and CDR2 SNEGSKA (reference sequence). V shed 3 bases and J shed 0 bases, with 6 bases lying between them.

The rearrangement joins TRBV6-1 to TRBJ1-6; 7 bases agree with TRBD1. This CDR3 is built from 16 residues. The germline gives CDR1 MNHNS, CDR2 SASEGT. The trim removed 1 base at V and 7 bases at J, leaving 7 bases unmatched. The CDR3 DNA follows: TGTGCCAGCAGTGAAGGGTTCGTCAGGGGGAATTCACCCCTCCACTTT. Its protein is CASSEGFVRGNSPLHF.